The 3 T cell receptor beta chains in this list originate from one sample, sequenced in a study of CD8+CD57+ T cells in acquired aplastic anemia. It was genomic DNA that served as the template for profiling TCR beta VDJ and CDR3. TCRdb re-analysed the reads in MiXCR, keeping a single row per CDR3 protein. The profile shows 150,000 to 200,000 distinct CDR3 sequences, roughly 50% of them singletons. All sequencing subjects had displayed CD8+CD57+ cell expansion on flow cytometry. Sequenced sample: sorted CD4+, CD8+, or CD8+CD57+ T cells (not recorded which) from PBMCs. The receptors were gathered from a human donor with aplastic anemia.

The chain combines TRBV19 with TRBJ2-1; 9 bases are shared with TRBD1. Germline CDR1 is LNHDA and CDR2 is SQIVND (reference sequence). With 6 bases clipped from V and 1 base from J, the junction kept 7 bases outside the gene matches. The CDR3 is 16 amino acids. Here the CDR3 DNA reads TGTGCCAGTAGCCGGGACAGGGAGGGATCCTACAATGAGCAGTTCTTC. Translating gives CASSRDREGSYNEQFF. Filled out from reference TRBV19 and TRBJ2-1, the complete variable domain reads DGGITQSPKYLFRKEGQNVTLSCEQNLNHDAMYWYRQDPGQGLRLIYYSQIVNDFQKGDIAEGYSVSREKKESFPLTVTSAQKNPTAFYLCASSRDREGSYNEQFFGPGTRLTVL.

This clonotype occurred once. The J gene is TRBJ1-2, the V gene TRBV29-1, with 9 bases matching TRBD1. J gave up 5 bases and V 6 bases, and 10 bases lay outside the gene matches. This CDR3 has 14 amino acids. In germline, CDR1 is SQVTM, CDR2 ANQGSEA. CDR3 loop: CSVDPGQGQYGYTF. DNA for the CDR3: TGCAGCGTCGACCCGGGACAGGGCCAATATGGCTACACCTTC.

This clonotype appeared many times. The chain carries TRBV20-1 and TRBJ2-7; D assignment may be TRBD1 or TRBD2 (5 bases each). Germline CDR1 DFQATT, CDR2 SNEGSKA (reference sequence). The CDR3 is 13 amino acids. Trimming cost V 5 bases and J 3 bases, with 14 bases left between them. The CDR3 loop reads CSARGPRDYEQYF. CDR3 bases: TGCAGTGCTCGGGGACCCCGGGACTACGAGCAGTACTTC.